This TCR beta chain was recovered during a study of T cells in Graves' hyperthyroidism and ophthalmopathy. CDR3 length equals 14 residues. V was clipped by 7 bases and J by 7 bases; unmatched bases: 8. The germline gives CDR1 SQVTM, CDR2 ANQGSEA. Hyperthyroidism, newly diagnosed and lasting under 2 months, affected patients aged 18 to 65. RNA transcripts were the template for amplifying TCR beta CDR3 regions. A first-round RT-PCR of the TCR CDR3 used the HTBI primer set. TCRdb called the multiplex PCR reads again in MiXCR, with one record for every CDR3 protein. Of hundreds of thousands of distinct CDR3 sequences in the sample, around a third were seen once.

The sample was blood. The rearrangement uses TRBV29-1 and TRBJ2-1, with 12 nucleotides matching TRBD2. The receptor comes from a woman aged 40-49 years with Graves' hyperthyroidism. CDR3 amino acids: CSAEGTSGLNEQFF. CDR3 in DNA: TGCAGCGCAGAGGGGACTAGCGGGCTAAATGAGCAGTTCTTC.